A selection of T cell receptor beta chains follows, all from one sample in a study of cytomegalovirus exposure and HLA in healthy donors. Libraries were prepared by immunoSEQ multiplex PCR; TCRdb keeps only in-frame clonotypes and omits some of them. The sample has roughly 190,000 clones, under 85% seen once. The sample taken for sequencing was PBMCs. The origin of the receptors is a woman between 50 and 59 years old in good health and CMV-seropositive. The CDR3 runs from the conserved cysteine through the conserved F or W. Each record gives: J gene, clone size, D gene, V gene, CDR3 protein. D genes are given only for firm matches. The listing skips clone size in some rows; elsewhere it reads once, few, many or a size class.

>TRBJ1-2|-|TRBD1|TRBV4-1
CASSLGTADTYGYTF
>-|-|TRBD2|TRBV29-1
CSVEDLLTSGGRTYEQYF
>TRBJ2-2|-|TRBD1|TRBV19
CASSMGQGVGELFF
>TRBJ2-3|-|-|TRBV6-1
CASNVLGDTQYF
>TRBJ2-6|-|-|TRBV30
CAVDGGLSGANVLTF
>TRBJ1-6|-|TRBD1|TRBV6-6
CASSYGQGGYNSPLHF
>TRBJ2-1|-|-|TRBV4-3
CASSPDPTTIYNEQFF
>TRBJ1-5|-|-|TRBV2
CASRSPGQPQHF
>TRBJ2-7|-|TRBD1|TRBV28
CASSSRGAQDRGRYYEQYF
>TRBJ2-3|-|TRBD1|TRBV4-2
CASSPAPGQGPDTQYF
>TRBJ2-3|-|-|TRBV4-2
CASSQRYRGTDTQYF
>-|-|-|TRBV4-1
CASSPQQVLFYEQYF
>TRBJ1-1|-|-|TRBV6-1
CASNPRGTEAFF
>TRBJ1-4|few|TRBD1|TRBV6-6
CASSLGQTVSNEKLFF
>TRBJ2-7|-|TRBD1|TRBV5-1
CASSLAPGQGGEQYF
>TRBJ2-3|-|TRBD2|TRBV27
CASSFSLAGTDTQYF
>TRBJ1-5|-|-|TRBV30
CAWSRGLFNQPQHF
>TRBJ2-1|-|TRBD2|TRBV6-4
CASSPTSGGANEQFF
>TRBJ1-4|-|-|TRBV5-1
CASSLNGVTNEKLFF
>TRBJ1-1|-|-|TRBV10-3
CAISVSVMNTEAFF
>TRBJ2-5|-|TRBD1|TRBV19
CASRDRQETQYF
>TRBJ2-2|once|-|TRBV7-9
CASSLEGVLAGNTGELFF
>TRBJ2-5|-|TRBD2|TRBV7-2
CASSLSPSGGSQYF
>TRBJ2-2|-|-|TRBV5-5
CASSLGGDTGELFF
>TRBJ2-4|-|TRBD2|TRBV5-8
CASSPTGTSGAVRGKNIQYF
>TRBJ1-1|-|-|TRBV27
CASSLPRGRNTEAFF
>TRBJ1-1|-|-|TRBV15
CATSRDPQGAEAFF
>TRBJ2-1|-|TRBD1|TRBV27
CASRTGTPNEQFF
>TRBJ1-1|-|TRBD1|TRBV28
CASRTGGEGAFF
>TRBJ2-1|-|TRBD1|TRBV5-1
CASSLGDRVGGEQFF
>TRBJ1-2|-|-|TRBV15
CATSLKRRRDEANYGYTF
>TRBJ2-7|-|-|TRBV5-4
CASSWGRGEQYF
>TRBJ1-2|-|TRBD1|TRBV10-2
CASSELQGAIGYGYTF
>TRBJ1-1|-|-|TRBV9
CASSAPPRGGNTEAFF
>TRBJ2-3|-|TRBD2|TRBV27
CASSSRGGLDTQYF
>TRBJ1-2|-|-|TRBV7-9
CASSLVPHYGYTF
>TRBJ2-7|few|TRBD1|TRBV7-9
CASSPRQGPSYEQYF
>TRBJ1-2|-|-|TRBV5-4
CASSWGSPDYGYTF
>TRBJ2-5|-|TRBD1|TRBV6-5
CASSLGQGKETQYF
>TRBJ2-1|-|TRBD2|TRBV6-4
CASSRLAGGKGSYNEQFF
>TRBJ1-3|-|-|TRBV29-1
CSAGGLGAGTGNTIYF
>TRBJ2-7|-|TRBD1|TRBV6-6
CASSYASGQGRLEQYF
>TRBJ1-2|-|-|TRBV7-9
CASSLAHISNGYTF
>-|-|TRBD1|TRBV7-8
CASDRGHEQYF
>TRBJ1-6|-|-|TRBV6-5
CASLGMRTYNSPLHF
>TRBJ2-7|-|-|TRBV10-2
CASNMDRYYEQYF
>TRBJ2-1|-|-|TRBV7-3
CASSHTNLTGLNEQFF
>TRBJ2-3|few|-|TRBV4-2
CASSQDQTVTSTDTQYF
>TRBJ1-4|few|-|TRBV12-5
CASGQDIGGEKLFF
>TRBJ2-7|few|TRBD1|TRBV19
CASRPGQGNYEQYF
>TRBJ2-1|-|TRBD2|TRBV7-2
CASSLMRGGNNEQFF
>TRBJ1-3|-|-|TRBV11-3
CASSKGGDSGNTIYF
>TRBJ1-5|-|-|TRBV4-3
CASSQEGAGQPQHF
>TRBJ2-1|-|TRBD2|TRBV7-9
CASSTHVARLAGGHNEQFF
>TRBJ2-3|-|-|TRBV9
CASSPTAGAGDTQYF